Listed here are 27 T cell receptor beta chains from one sample, sequenced in a study of cytomegalovirus exposure and HLA in healthy donors. Primers: 60 Vbeta forward and 13 Jbeta reverse. The repertoire was sequenced with immunoSEQ multiplex PCR; TCRdb's copy has only in-frame clones and lacks some. The table shows roughly 120,000 clones, with around four fifths occurring only once. The sequenced material came from PBMCs. The receptors were gathered from a man aged 25 to 45 in good health and CMV-seronegative.

Only one count was recorded for this clone. V and J are TRBV7-9 and TRBJ2-1; a possible D gene is TRBD2 (5 bases). Trimming stripped 0 bases from V and 15 bases from J, with 21 bases between. Germline CDR1 and CDR2: SEHNR and FQNEAQ (reference sequence). CDR3 length equals 15 residues. The CDR3 here is CASSLAAGGVLARFF. The CDR3 nucleotides read TGTGCCAGCAGCTTAGCGGCGGGTGGTGTGTTAGCCCGGTTCTTC.

This clone was found a few times. The chain recombines TRBV28 with TRBJ1-4; TRBD1 aligns across 8 bases. The CDR3 loop spans 15 amino acids. Germline CDR1 and CDR2: MDHEN and SYDVKM. V lost 4 bases to trimming and J lost 7 bases; unmatched junction nucleotides: 8. CDR3 amino acids: CASSSYRGTVEKLFF. CDR3 nucleotides: TGTGCCAGCAGTTCATACAGGGGGACGGTTGAAAAACTGTTTTTT.

The rearrangement uses TRBV5-5 and TRBJ1-5, with a weak D call TRBD1 (6 bases). The V and J ends lost 4 bases and 4 bases respectively, with 18 bases between them. This CDR3 is built from 16 residues. Germline CDR1 SGHKS, CDR2 YYEKEE (reference sequence). CDR3 coding DNA: TGTGCCAGCAGCCCCTTCCAGGGGTTTGTTAATCAGCCCCAGCATTTT. Translated, it gives CASSPFQGFVNQPQHF.

The rearrangement links TRBV25-1 to TRBJ2-3; TRBD2 is a possible D gene (6 bases). Trimming took 5 bases from V and 4 from J, leaving 16 bases between them. The CDR3 loop spans 15 amino acids. CDR1 and CDR2 (germline): MGHDK, SYGVNS. The CDR3 protein is CASSRTGESADTQYF. In DNA form, the CDR3 reads TGTGCCAGCAGTAGGACGGGAGAAAGTGCAGATACGCAGTATTTT.

The chain is built from TRBV7-2 and TRBJ2-7; 9 bases align to TRBD1. Trimming took 3 bases from V and 5 from J; bases not matched to a gene: 8. Germline-derived CDR1 and CDR2 are SGHTA and FQGNSA. The CDR3 sequence is 15 residues long. CDR3 region: CASSFRDRAANEQYF. Written as DNA, the CDR3 is TGTGCCAGCAGCTTCCGGGACAGGGCAGCCAACGAGCAGTACTTC.

V and J are TRBV7-6 and TRBJ2-5; weak D call: TRBD2 (6 bases). The CDR3 sequence is 15 residues long. V was cut by 2 bases and J by 2 bases, with 12 bases left in between. Germline V gene data show CDR1 as SGHVS and CDR2 as FNYEAQ. CDR3 in amino acids: CASSLWPGEQETQYF. In DNA, the CDR3 is TGTGCCAGCAGCTTATGGCCGGGGGAACAAGAGACCCAGTACTTC.

The table lists this clone with a few counts. This chain joins TRBV4-3 and TRBJ2-1, with D possibly TRBD2 on 5 matching bases. This CDR3 spans 14 amino acids. V was clipped by 0 bases and J by 8 bases, with 11 bases between them. The germline gives CDR1 LGHNA, CDR2 YSLEER. The CDR3 sequence is CASSQDRDLDEQFF. CDR3 sequence (DNA): TGCGCCAGCAGCCAAGATCGGGATCTAGATGAGCAGTTCTTC.

V is TRBV28 and J is TRBJ2-5; D is perhaps TRBD1 (6 bases). V was clipped by 3 bases and J by 1 base, with 12 bases between them. Germline loops: CDR1 MDHEN, CDR2 SYDVKM. The CDR3 sequence is 15 residues long. The CDR3 is CASSFGQKTQETQYF. The CDR3 region has the DNA TGTGCCAGCAGTTTTGGACAGAAGACCCAAGAGACCCAGTACTTC.

The genes are TRBV13 and TRBJ1-6; 7 nucleotides line up with TRBD1. The CDR3 spans 16 residues. Germline CDR1 and CDR2: PRHDT and FYEKMQ (reference sequence). V dropped 5 bases and J dropped 14; count of bases not matched to a gene: 18. In DNA, the CDR3 is TGTGCCAGCAGCCCGTACGACAGGGCAACCCTGCCGGCCCTCCACTTT. Translated, it gives CASSPYDRATLPALHF.

DNA of the CDR3: TGTGCCAGCAGTGACGGGGCAACTAATGAAAAACTGTTTTTT. This encodes CASSDGATNEKLFF. The chain uses TRBV6-6 and TRBJ1-4, with no clear D. V lost 5 bases and J lost 0, with 7 bases in between. From germline, CDR1 is MNHNY and CDR2 SVGAGI (reference sequence). The CDR3 sequence is 14 residues long.

The V and J genes are TRBV11-1 and TRBJ2-1; D is undetermined. Per the germline V gene, CDR1 is SGHAT and CDR2 is FQDESV (reference sequence). CDR3 length equals 12 residues. Trimming cost V 6 bases and J 10 bases, with 13 bases left between them. CDR3 in DNA: TGTGCCAGCAGTGTCGCCCTCAGGGAGCAGTTCTTC. Translating gives CASSVALREQFF.

The genes are TRBV7-9 and TRBJ1-2, with 7 bases lining up with TRBD1. V trimming: 5 bases; J trimming: 8 bases; junction bases outside the gene matches: 5. Germline loops: CDR1 SEHNR, CDR2 FQNEAQ (reference sequence). There are 12 residues in the CDR3. CDR3 protein: CASSQDRQGYTF. The CDR3 DNA reads TGTGCCAGCAGCCAGGACAGGCAGGGCTACACCTTC.

V is TRBV7-6 and J is TRBJ1-1; 7 nucleotides agree with TRBD1. This CDR3 is built from 16 residues. Germline CDR1 SGHVS, CDR2 FNYEAQ. Trimming at V came to 0 bases and at J to 4 bases, leaving 8 bases not matched to a gene. CDR3 DNA: TGTGCCAGCAGCTTAGCTACAGGGGCCGTCGTCACTGAAGCTTTCTTT. Translation: CASSLATGAVVTEAFF.

This clone was seen once. This rearrangement joins TRBV28 to TRBJ1-3; no definite D call. Per germline, CDR1 MDHEN and CDR2 SYDVKM. The CDR3 sequence is 15 residues long. V was pared by 6 bases and J by 0 bases, with 12 bases between. The chain's CDR3 is CASRMASSSGNTIYF. The CDR3 coding sequence is TGTGCCAGCAGGATGGCAAGTTCCTCTGGAAACACCATATATTTT. The complete variable domain, with remaining parts taken from reference TRBV28 and TRBJ1-3, reads DVKVTQSSRYLVKRTGEKVFLECVQDMDHENMFWYRQDPGLGLRLIYFSYDVKMKEKGDIPEGYSVSREKKERFSLILESASTNQTSMYLCASRMASSSGNTIYFGEGSWLTVV.

To note about this clone: One junction end does not reproduce the germline sequence, and a read error may be involved. V gene TRBV7-7 combines with J gene TRBJ2-5; TRBD1 is a possible D gene (6 bases). Germline V gene data show CDR1 as SSHAT and CDR2 as FNYEAQ (reference sequence). The CDR3 runs 14 residues. In DNA, the CDR3 is TGTGCTAGCAGCTTTTCAGGGGTCCAAGAGACCCAGTACTTC. This encodes CASSFSGVQETQYF.

The chain couples TRBV6-5 to TRBJ1-2; TRBD1 matches at 10 bases. Germline V lookup: CDR1 MNHEY, CDR2 SVGAGI. V trimming: 6 bases; J trimming: 2 bases; junction bases outside the gene matches: 3. This CDR3 contains 14 residues. The CDR3: CASRRTGGNYGYTF. Written as DNA, the CDR3 is TGTGCCAGCAGGAGGACAGGGGGGAACTATGGCTACACCTTC.

The chain combines TRBV18 with TRBJ2-3; D gene unclear. The CDR3 length is 11 residues. In germline, CDR1 is KGHSH, CDR2 LQKENI. Trimming took off 5 bases at V and 2 bases at J, with 2 bases between the two ends. CDR3 in DNA: TGTGCCAGCTCATACACAGATACGCAGTATTTT. Amino acids: CASSYTDTQYF.

The chain employs TRBV4-1 and TRBJ2-6; 10 bases are a match to TRBD1. The trim removed 0 bases at V and 0 bases at J, leaving 5 bases unmatched. This CDR3 has 19 amino acids. Germline values: CDR1 MGHRA, CDR2 YSYEKL. As DNA, the CDR3 is TGCGCCAGCAGCCAAGAAGGGACAGGGGTCCTCTCTGGGGCCAACGTCCTGACTTTC. Its translation is CASSQEGTGVLSGANVLTF.

This clone came up a few times. The same CDR3 arises from other DNA sequences in this sample as well. This chain uses TRBV7-2 with TRBJ2-7; D not resolved. Germline V gene data show CDR1 as SGHTA and CDR2 as FQGNSA. Trimming stripped 1 base from V and 2 bases from J, with 6 bases between. The CDR3 is 13 residues long. The CDR3 region is CASSLDRTYEQYF. DNA for the CDR3: TGTGCCAGCAGCTTAGACAGAACCTACGAGCAGTACTTC.

A single count supports this clone. The chain joins TRBV7-2 to TRBJ2-2, with 10 bases aligning to TRBD2. The V gene's germline CDR1 is SGHTA and CDR2 FQGNSA. The CDR3 spans 16 residues. The ends lost 5 bases at V and 4 bases at J; junction bases unmatched: 7. The CDR3 is CASSKGLAAGTGELFF. CDR3 nucleotides: TGTGCCAGCAGCAAAGGACTAGCGGCAGGCACCGGGGAGCTGTTTTTT.

This clone was seen once. The chain recombines TRBV15 with TRBJ2-1; D unresolved. In germline, CDR1 is LNHNV, CDR2 YYDKDF (reference sequence). The CDR3 covers 15 residues. V lost 0 bases and J lost 7, with 13 bases in between. The CDR3 protein is CATSRDPLSLNEQFF. CDR3 bases: TGTGCCACCAGCAGAGATCCACTTTCACTAAATGAGCAGTTCTTC. Full variable domain (remainder filled in from reference TRBV15 and TRBJ2-1): DAMVIQNPRYQVTQFGKPVTLSCSQTLNHNVMYWYQQKSSQAPKLLFHYYDKDFNNEADTPDNFQSRRPNTSFCFLDIRSPGLGDTAMYLCATSRDPLSLNEQFFGPGTRLTVL.

The gene calls are TRBV9 and TRBJ2-5; 11 nucleotides align to TRBD2. The V segment lost 0 bases and the J segment 1 base; nucleotides outside the gene matches: 2. This CDR3 spans 16 amino acids. Germline CDR1 reads SGDLS; CDR2 reads YYNGEE. The CDR3 sequence is CASSVGGLAAQETQYF. The CDR3 coding sequence is TGTGCCAGCAGCGTAGGGGGACTAGCGGCCCAAGAGACCCAGTACTTC. Full variable domain (rest looked up from reference TRBV9 and TRBJ2-5): DSGVTQTPKHLITATGQRVTLRCSPRSGDLSVYWYQQSLDQGLQFLIQYYNGEERAKGNILERFSAQQFPDLHSELNLSSLELGDSALYFCASSVGGLAAQETQYFGPGTRLLVL.

This chain uses TRBV27 with TRBJ1-2; TRBD1 aligns across 8 bases. This CDR3 spans 15 amino acids. V shed 0 bases, J shed 7 bases, and the junction held 7 bases outside the gene matches. CDR1 and CDR2 from the germline V gene are MNHEY and SMNVEV (reference sequence). The DNA for the CDR3 is TGTGCCAGCAGTTTATCACAGGGGGTATGGTCTGGCTACACCTTC. It translates to CASSLSQGVWSGYTF.

The chain recombines TRBV4-1 with TRBJ1-4; the D gene is possibly TRBD1 (5 bases). Germline CDR1 is MGHRA and CDR2 is YSYEKL. V was pared by 0 bases and J by 4 bases, with 12 bases between. The CDR3 loop spans 16 amino acids. The CDR3 nucleotides read TGCGCCAGCAGCCAAGATACGACAGCTTATAATGAAAAACTGTTTTTT. Translated, it gives CASSQDTTAYNEKLFF.

The chain uses TRBV7-8 and TRBJ2-7, with a tentative D call TRBD1 (6 bases). The germline V and J ends were trimmed by 5 bases and 0 bases, with 11 bases remaining between them. This CDR3 has 14 residues. Germline lookup yields CDR1 SGHVS and CDR2 FQNEAQ. The CDR3 region has the DNA TGTGCCAGCAGCAGAGACAGGCGCTCCTACGAGCAGTACTTC. This encodes CASSRDRRSYEQYF.

V is TRBV2 and J is TRBJ2-5; 12 nucleotides match TRBD2. The J call is in doubt because the DNA end fits TRBJ2-7 better. Germline V gene data show CDR1 as SNHLY and CDR2 as FYNNEI. The CDR3 totals 15 residues. The CDR3 DNA reads TGTGCCAGCAACCTGGGACTAGCGGGCCTTTACGAGCAGTACTTC. It codes for CASNLGLAGLYEQYF.

The chain carries TRBV19 and TRBJ1-1, with D unresolved. Trimming took off 7 bases at V and 6 bases at J, with 9 bases between the two ends. The CDR3 contains 11 residues. Germline V CDR1 and CDR2: LNHDA, SQIVND (reference sequence). CDR3 coding DNA: TGTGCCAGTAATAGAGGCCCTGAAGCTTTCTTT. This gives the protein CASNRGPEAFF.